Listed below are T cell receptor beta chains from one sample, sequenced in a study of cytomegalovirus exposure and HLA in healthy donors. Clones were sequenced by immunoSEQ multiplex PCR, and TCRdb holds only the in-frame ones, with some missing. The sample yields 150,000 to 200,000 clones, over 75% seen once. The specimen sequenced was PBMCs. The receptor source for this set is a man aged 18 to 35 in good health and CMV-seronegative. The CDR3 runs from the conserved cysteine through the conserved F or W. A D gene is named only where the DNA matches it firmly. Some rows mark clone size as missing; the rest say once, few, many or name a class of expanded clone.

CDR3: CATSREDRYNQPQHF
DNA: TGTGCCACCAGCAGGGAGGACAGATACAATCAGCCCCAGCATTTT
V: TRBV15
D: .
size: few
J: TRBJ1-5

CDR3: CASRTPREDYGYTF
DNA: TGTGCCAGCAGAACCCCCAGGGAGGACTATGGCTACACCTTC
V: TRBV28
D: .
size: .
J: TRBJ1-2

CDR3: CSARQKMNTEAFF
DNA: TGCAGCGCTAGACAGAAGATGAACACTGAAGCTTTCTTT
V: TRBV29-1
D: .
size: .
J: TRBJ1-1

CDR3: CASSWSGAGGELFF
DNA: TGTGCCAGCAGTTGGTCAGGGGCCGGCGGGGAGCTGTTTTTT
V: TRBV6-5
D: .
size: once
J: TRBJ2-2

CDR3: CASSLARSYGYTF
DNA: TGCGCCAGCAGCCTGGCCAGATCGTATGGCTACACCTTC
V: TRBV5-1
D: .
size: .
J: TRBJ1-2

CDR3: CSVGQVNYGYTF
DNA: TGCAGCGTAGGACAAGTGAACTATGGCTACACCTTC
V: TRBV29-1
D: .
size: .
J: TRBJ1-2

CDR3: CASSLQTGLSDTQYF
DNA: TGTGCCAGCAGCTTGCAGACAGGGCTTTCAGATACGCAGTATTTT
V: TRBV7-2
D: TRBD1
size: .
J: TRBJ2-3

CDR3: CASSSRAGGVGTQYF
DNA: TGTGCCAGCAGCTCTCGGGCGGGGGGGGTGGGGACCCAGTACTTC
V: TRBV7-2
D: TRBD2
size: .
J: TRBJ2-5

CDR3: CASSIVTGDQPQHF
DNA: TGTGCCAGTAGTATAGTCACAGGAGATCAGCCCCAGCATTTT
V: TRBV19
D: .
size: .
J: TRBJ1-5

CDR3: CASSAYPTGQETQYF
DNA: TGTGCCAGCAGCGCCTACCCGACAGGCCAAGAGACCCAGTACTTC
V: TRBV27
D: .
size: .
J: TRBJ2-5

CDR3: CASSLRTGDYNEQFF
DNA: TGTGCCAGCAGCTTAAGGACAGGGGACTACAATGAGCAGTTCTTC
V: TRBV7-2
D: TRBD1
size: once
J: TRBJ2-1

CDR3: CASSPTELAGGPQEQFF
DNA: TGTGCCAGCAGCCCGACCGAGCTAGCGGGAGGGCCACAAGAGCAGTTCTTC
V: TRBV7-8
D: TRBD2
size: once
J: TRBJ2-1

CDR3: CASSRDRGNTEAFF
DNA: TGTGCCAGCAGCCGGGACAGGGGGAACACTGAAGCTTTCTTT
V: TRBV7-9
D: TRBD1
size: .
J: TRBJ1-1

CDR3: CASSEEIISQPQHF
DNA: TGTGCCAGCAGTGAAGAAATTATCAGTCAGCCCCAGCATTTT
V: TRBV6-1
D: .
size: .
J: TRBJ1-5

CDR3: CASGSLRGGYEQYF
DNA: TGTGCCAGCGGGTCCCTTAGGGGCGGCTACGAGCAGTACTTC
V: TRBV4-2
D: .
size: .
J: TRBJ2-7

CDR3: CASTPLYTLGSNEQFF
DNA: TGTGCCAGCACCCCGCTTTATACCCTGGGGAGCAATGAGCAGTTCTTC
V: TRBV28
D: .
size: few
J: TRBJ2-1

CDR3: CASSVVGGPQGSEQFF
DNA: TGTGCCAGCAGCGTTGTGGGGGGGCCCCAGGGGAGTGAGCAGTTCTTC
V: TRBV9
D: .
size: .
J: TRBJ2-1

CDR3: CASSVEGLIEEQYF
DNA: TGTGCCAGCAGCGTAGAGGGGTTAATTGAGGAGCAGTACTTC
V: TRBV9
D: .
size: once
J: TRBJ2-7

CDR3: CSARGQRNTGELFF
DNA: TGCAGCGCACGAGGACAAAGGAACACCGGGGAGCTGTTTTTT
V: TRBV29-1
D: .
size: once
J: TRBJ2-2

CDR3: CASSQDFGGANVLTF
DNA: TGCGCCAGCAGCCAAGATTTTGGCGGGGCCAACGTCCTGACTTTC
V: TRBV4-3
D: .
size: .
J: TRBJ2-6